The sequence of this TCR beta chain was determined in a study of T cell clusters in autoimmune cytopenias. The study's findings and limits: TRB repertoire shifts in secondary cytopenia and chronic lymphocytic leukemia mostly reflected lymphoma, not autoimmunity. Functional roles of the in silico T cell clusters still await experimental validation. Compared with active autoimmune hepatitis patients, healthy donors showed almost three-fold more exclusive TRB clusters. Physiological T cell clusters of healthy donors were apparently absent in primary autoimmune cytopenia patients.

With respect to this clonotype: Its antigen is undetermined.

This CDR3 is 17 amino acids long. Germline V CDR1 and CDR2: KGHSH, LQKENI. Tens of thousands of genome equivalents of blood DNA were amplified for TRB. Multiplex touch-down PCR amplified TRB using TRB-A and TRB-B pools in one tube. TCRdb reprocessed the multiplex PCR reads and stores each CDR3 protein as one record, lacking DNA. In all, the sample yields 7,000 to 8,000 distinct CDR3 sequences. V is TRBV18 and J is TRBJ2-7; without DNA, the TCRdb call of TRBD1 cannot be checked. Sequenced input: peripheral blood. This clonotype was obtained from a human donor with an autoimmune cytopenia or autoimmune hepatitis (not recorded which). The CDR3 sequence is CASSRVYEDRVFNEQYF.